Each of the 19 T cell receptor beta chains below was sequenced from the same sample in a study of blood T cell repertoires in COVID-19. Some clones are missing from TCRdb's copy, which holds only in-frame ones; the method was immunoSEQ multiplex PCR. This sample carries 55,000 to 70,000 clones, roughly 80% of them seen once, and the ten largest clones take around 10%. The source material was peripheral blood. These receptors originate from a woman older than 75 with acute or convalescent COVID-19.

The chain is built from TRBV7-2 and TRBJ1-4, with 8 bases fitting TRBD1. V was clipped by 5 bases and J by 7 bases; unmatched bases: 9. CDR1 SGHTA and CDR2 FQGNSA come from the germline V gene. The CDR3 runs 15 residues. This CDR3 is CASSKQGGMGEKLFF. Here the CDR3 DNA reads TGTGCCAGCAGCAAACAGGGGGGAATGGGTGAAAAACTGTTTTTT.

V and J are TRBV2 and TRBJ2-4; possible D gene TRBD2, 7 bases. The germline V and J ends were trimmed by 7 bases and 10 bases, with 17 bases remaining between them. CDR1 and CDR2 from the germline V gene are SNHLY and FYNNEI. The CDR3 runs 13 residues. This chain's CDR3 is CASTDGGRFIQYF. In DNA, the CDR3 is TGTGCCAGCACCGACGGGGGGCGCTTTATTCAGTACTTC.

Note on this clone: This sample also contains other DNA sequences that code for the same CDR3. This CDR3 is CSVADNEQFF. CDR3 in DNA: TGCAGCGTAGCCGATAATGAGCAGTTCTTC. The chain couples TRBV29-1 to TRBJ2-1; D is undetermined. In germline, CDR1 is SQVTM, CDR2 ANQGSEA. The CDR3 is 10 residues long. V lost 6 bases and J 7 bases, leaving 7 bases between the germline ends.

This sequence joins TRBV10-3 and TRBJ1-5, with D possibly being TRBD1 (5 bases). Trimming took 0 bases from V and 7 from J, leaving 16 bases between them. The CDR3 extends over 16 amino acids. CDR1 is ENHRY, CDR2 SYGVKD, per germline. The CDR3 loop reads CAISESGRGEGQPQHF. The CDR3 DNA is TGTGCCATCAGTGAGTCTGGGCGGGGGGAAGGACAGCCCCAGCATTTT.

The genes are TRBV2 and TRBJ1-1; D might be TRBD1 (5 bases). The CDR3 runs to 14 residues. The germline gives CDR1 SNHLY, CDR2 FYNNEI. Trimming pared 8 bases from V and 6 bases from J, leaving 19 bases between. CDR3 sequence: CASEGWDGGSEAFF. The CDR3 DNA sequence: TGTGCCAGCGAGGGATGGGACGGGGGGTCTGAAGCTTTCTTT. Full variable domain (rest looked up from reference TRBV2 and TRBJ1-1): EPEVTQTPSHQVTQMGQEVILRCVPISNHLYFYWYRQILGQKVEFLVSFYNNEISEKSEIFDDQFSVERPDGSNFTLKIRSTKLEDSAMYFCASEGWDGGSEAFFGQGTRLTVV.

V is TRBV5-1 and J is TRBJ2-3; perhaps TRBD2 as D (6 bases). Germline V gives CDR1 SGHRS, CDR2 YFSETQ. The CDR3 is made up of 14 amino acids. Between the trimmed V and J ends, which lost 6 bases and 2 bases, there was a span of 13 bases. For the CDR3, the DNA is TGCGCCAGCACCCGGACGGACTACACAGATACGCAGTATTTT. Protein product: CASTRTDYTDTQYF.

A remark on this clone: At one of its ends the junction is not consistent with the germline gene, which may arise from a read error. The CDR3 is CASSLDRTAILF. In nucleotides, the CDR3 is TGTGCCAGCAGTTTAGACAGGACAGCAATCTTATTC. This chain joins TRBV12-3 or TRBV12-4 and TRBJ2-7; D possibly corresponds to TRBD1 (6 bases). The CDR3 loop spans 12 amino acids.

The CDR3 loop reads CASRSNTEPQHF. For the CDR3, the DNA is TGTGCCAGCAGGTCAAACACAGAGCCCCAGCATTTT. The gene calls are TRBV2 and TRBJ1-5, with unresolved D. The CDR3 has 12 residues. Germline CDR1 reads SNHLY; CDR2 reads FYNNEI. Trimming shortened V by 6 bases and J by 8 bases, and 11 bases separated the two germline ends.

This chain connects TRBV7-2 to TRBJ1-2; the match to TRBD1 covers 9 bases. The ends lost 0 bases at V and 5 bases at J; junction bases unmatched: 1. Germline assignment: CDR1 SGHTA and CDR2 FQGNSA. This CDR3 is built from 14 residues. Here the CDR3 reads CASSLADRGYGYTF. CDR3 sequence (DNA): TGTGCCAGCAGCTTAGCGGACAGGGGATATGGCTACACCTTC.

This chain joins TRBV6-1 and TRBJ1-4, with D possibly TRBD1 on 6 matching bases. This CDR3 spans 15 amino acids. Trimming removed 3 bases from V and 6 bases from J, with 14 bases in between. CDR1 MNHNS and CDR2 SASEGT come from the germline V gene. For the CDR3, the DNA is TGTGCCAGCAGTGACCAAGGGGGGGGCTATGAAAAACTGTTTTTT. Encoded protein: CASSDQGGGYEKLFF.

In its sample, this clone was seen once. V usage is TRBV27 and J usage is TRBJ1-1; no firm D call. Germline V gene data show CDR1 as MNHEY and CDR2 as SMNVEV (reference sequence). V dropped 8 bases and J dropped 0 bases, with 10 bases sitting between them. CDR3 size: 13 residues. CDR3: CASYSTVNTEAFF. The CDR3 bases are TGTGCCAGCTATAGTACGGTGAACACTGAAGCTTTCTTT.

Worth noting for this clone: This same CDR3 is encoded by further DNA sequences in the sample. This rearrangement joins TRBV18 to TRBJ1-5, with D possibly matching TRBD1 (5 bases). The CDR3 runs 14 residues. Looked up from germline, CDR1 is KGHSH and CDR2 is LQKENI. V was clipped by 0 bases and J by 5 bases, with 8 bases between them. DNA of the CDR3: TGTGCCAGCTCACCACCGGGGGGGGATCAGCCCCAGCATTTT. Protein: CASSPPGGDQPQHF.

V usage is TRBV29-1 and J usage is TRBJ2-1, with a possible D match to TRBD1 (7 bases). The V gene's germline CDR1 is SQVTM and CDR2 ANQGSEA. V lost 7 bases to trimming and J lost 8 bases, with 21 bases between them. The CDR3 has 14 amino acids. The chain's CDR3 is CSAGGGGAGHEQFF. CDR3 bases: TGCAGCGCTGGCGGAGGGGGCGCAGGCCATGAGCAGTTCTTC.

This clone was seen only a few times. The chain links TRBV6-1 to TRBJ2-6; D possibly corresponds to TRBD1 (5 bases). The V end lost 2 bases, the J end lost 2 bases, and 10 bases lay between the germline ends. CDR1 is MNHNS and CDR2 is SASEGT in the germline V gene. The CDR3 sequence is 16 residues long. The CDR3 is CASSEPAGTGANVLTF. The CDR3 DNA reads TGTGCCAGCAGTGAACCAGCAGGGACTGGGGCCAACGTCCTGACTTTC.

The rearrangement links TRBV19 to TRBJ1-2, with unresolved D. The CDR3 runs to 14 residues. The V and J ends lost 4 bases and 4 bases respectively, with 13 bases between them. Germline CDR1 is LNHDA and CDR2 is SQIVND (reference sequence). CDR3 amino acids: CASSRADRFYGYTF. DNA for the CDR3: TGTGCCAGTAGTAGGGCAGACCGCTTCTATGGCTACACCTTC.

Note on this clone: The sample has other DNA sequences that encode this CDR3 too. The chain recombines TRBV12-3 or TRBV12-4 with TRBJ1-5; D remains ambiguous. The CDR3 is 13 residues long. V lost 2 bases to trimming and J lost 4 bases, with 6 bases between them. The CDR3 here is CASSLSQNQPQHF. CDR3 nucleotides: TGTGCCAGCAGTTTATCTCAGAATCAGCCCCAGCATTTT.

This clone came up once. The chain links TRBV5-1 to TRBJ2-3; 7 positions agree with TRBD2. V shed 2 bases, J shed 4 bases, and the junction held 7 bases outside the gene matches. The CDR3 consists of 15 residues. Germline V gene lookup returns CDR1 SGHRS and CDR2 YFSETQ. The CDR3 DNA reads TGCGCCAGCAGCTTCGGGGGGTCGAAGGCAGATACGCAGTATTTT. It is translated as CASSFGGSKADTQYF.

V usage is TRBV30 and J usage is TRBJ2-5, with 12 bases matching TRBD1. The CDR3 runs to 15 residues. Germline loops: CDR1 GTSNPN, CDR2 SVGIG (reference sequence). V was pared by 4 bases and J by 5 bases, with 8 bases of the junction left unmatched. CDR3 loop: CAWTRDRGRGETQYF. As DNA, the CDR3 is TGTGCCTGGACTCGGGACAGGGGGCGGGGGGAGACCCAGTACTTC.

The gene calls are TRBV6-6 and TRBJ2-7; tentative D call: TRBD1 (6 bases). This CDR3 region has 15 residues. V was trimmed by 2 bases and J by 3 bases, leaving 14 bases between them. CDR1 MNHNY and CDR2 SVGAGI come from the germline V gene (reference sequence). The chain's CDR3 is CASSYEFTGIYEQYF. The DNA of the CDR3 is TGTGCCAGCAGTTACGAATTTACAGGGATCTACGAGCAGTACTTC.